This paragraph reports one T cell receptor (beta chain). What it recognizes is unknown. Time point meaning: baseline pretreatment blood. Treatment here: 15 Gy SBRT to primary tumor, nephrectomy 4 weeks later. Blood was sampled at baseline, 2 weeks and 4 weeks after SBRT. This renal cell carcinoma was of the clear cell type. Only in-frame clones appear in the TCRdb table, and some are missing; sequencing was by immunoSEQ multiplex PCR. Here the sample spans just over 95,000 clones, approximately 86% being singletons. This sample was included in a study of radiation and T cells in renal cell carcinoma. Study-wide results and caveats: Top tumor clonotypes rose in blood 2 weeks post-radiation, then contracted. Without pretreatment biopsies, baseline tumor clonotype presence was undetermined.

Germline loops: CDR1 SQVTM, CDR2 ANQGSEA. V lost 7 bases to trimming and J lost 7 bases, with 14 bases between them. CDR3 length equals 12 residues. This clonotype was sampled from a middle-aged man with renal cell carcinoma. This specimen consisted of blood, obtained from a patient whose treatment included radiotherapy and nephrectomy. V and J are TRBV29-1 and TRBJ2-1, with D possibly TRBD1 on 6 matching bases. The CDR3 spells CSGGYRENEQFF. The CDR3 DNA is TGCAGCGGGGGGTACAGGGAGAATGAGCAGTTCTTC.